The 25 T cell receptor beta chains listed next were all sequenced from one sample in a study of shared clonotypes between healthy human individuals. TCRdb keeps only in-frame clones here, not all; method: immunoSEQ multiplex PCR. The sample contains 1,500,000 or so clones, roughly 96% of which appear only once. The sample was naive CD4+ T cells sorted from blood. Indicated subset: CD45RA+ positively selected. The receptors were sampled from a man aged 25 to 40 in good health.

The rearrangement uses TRBV10-3 and TRBJ2-3; 9 nucleotides match TRBD2. Germline V CDR1 and CDR2: ENHRY, SYGVKD. The CDR3 covers 14 residues. With 9 bases clipped from V and 6 bases from J, the junction kept 10 bases outside the gene matches. Written as DNA, the CDR3 is TGTGCCATGCAGTTTAGCGGGAGCGTTGATACGCAGTATTTT. Translating it yields CAMQFSGSVDTQYF.

The rearrangement uses TRBV30 and TRBJ1-5; no definite D call. Germline CDR1 and CDR2: GTSNPN and SVGIG (reference sequence). Trimming cost V 0 bases and J 6 bases, with 15 bases left between them. The CDR3 has 15 amino acids. In DNA, the CDR3 is TGTGCCTGGAGTGTGGCCCATGCGGGCAGTCAGCCCCAGCATTTT. It encodes CAWSVAHAGSQPQHF.

The gene calls are TRBV18 and TRBJ1-2; 11 nucleotides agree with TRBD1. Unmatched junction bases numbered 7, after V lost 5 bases and J lost 2 bases. CDR1 is KGHSH and CDR2 is LQKENI in the germline V gene. The CDR3 totals 16 residues. The CDR3 region is CASSSGTGGPNYGYTF. The CDR3 DNA follows: TGTGCCAGCTCATCGGGGACAGGGGGACCCAACTATGGCTACACCTTC.

The chain couples TRBV5-6 to TRBJ1-1; D not certain. The germline gives CDR1 SGHDT, CDR2 YYEEEE. Trimming removed 2 bases at V and 5 bases at J, with 19 bases between. This CDR3 comprises 16 residues. The CDR3 loop is CASSFAPHATGTEAFF. The CDR3 DNA sequence: TGTGCCAGCAGCTTCGCTCCTCACGCCACGGGGACTGAAGCTTTCTTT.

This chain joins TRBV10-3 and TRBJ2-5; tentative D call: TRBD2 (6 bases). Between the trimmed V and J ends, which lost 4 bases and 5 bases, there was a span of 8 bases. CDR3 size: 12 residues. Germline V gene data show CDR1 as ENHRY and CDR2 as SYGVKD. DNA for the CDR3: TGTGCCATCAGTGGAGGGAGGGAGACCCAGTACTTC. It is translated as CAISGGRETQYF.

The chain links TRBV10-3 to TRBJ1-4; no reliable D call. Trimming removed 5 bases from V and 7 bases from J, with 11 bases in between. This CDR3 has 13 amino acids. From germline, CDR1 is ENHRY and CDR2 SYGVKD. CDR3 sequence (DNA): TGTGCCATCAGTACACAGAAAAGTGAAAAACTGTTTTTT. Translated, it gives CAISTQKSEKLFF.

The V call is TRBV28, the J call TRBJ2-5; D possibly corresponds to TRBD2 (6 bases). The germline CDR1 and CDR2 sequences are MDHEN and SYDVKM. V lost 2 bases to trimming and J lost 4 bases, with 11 bases between them. CDR3 size: 14 residues. The chain's CDR3 is CASSLLRRGETQYF. In DNA form, the CDR3 reads TGTGCCAGCAGTTTACTTCGGAGGGGAGAGACCCAGTACTTC.

The chain is built from TRBV20-1 and TRBJ2-3, with D hard to call. Between the trimmed V and J ends, which lost 6 bases and 4 bases, there was a span of 8 bases. The CDR3 consists of 11 residues. CDR1 DFQATT and CDR2 SNEGSKA come from the germline V gene (reference sequence). CDR3 nucleotide sequence: TGCAGTGCCAGGATGCCAGATACGCAGTATTTT. Translation: CSARMPDTQYF.

CDR3 sequence (DNA): TGCGCCAGCAGCTTGGAAGCGGGGAGCTTCGATGAGCAGTTCTTC. Protein: CASSLEAGSFDEQFF. The rearrangement joins TRBV5-1 to TRBJ2-1; 7 bases map to TRBD2. The junction had 8 bases not matched to a gene; V was cut back by 0 bases and J by 8 bases. The CDR3 extends over 15 amino acids. Germline V gene lookup returns CDR1 SGHRS and CDR2 YFSETQ.

This chain connects TRBV28 to TRBJ2-5, with D perhaps TRBD1 or TRBD2 (5 bases each). The CDR3 is 14 amino acids. Trimming took off 2 bases at V and 4 bases at J, with 11 bases between the two ends. The germline CDR1 and CDR2 sequences are MDHEN and SYDVKM. CDR3 region: CASSLPRGIETQYF. CDR3 coding DNA: TGTGCCAGCAGTTTACCGAGGGGAATAGAGACCCAGTACTTC.

J is TRBJ2-7 and V is TRBV27, with D perhaps TRBD1 (6 bases). CDR1 and CDR2 from the germline V gene are MNHEY and SMNVEV (reference sequence). V dropped 5 bases and J dropped 4 bases, with 15 bases sitting between them. The CDR3 loop spans 14 amino acids. CDR3 DNA sequence: TGTGCCAGCAGTCGTCACAGGGTCGGGTACGAGCAGTACTTC. This translates into CASSRHRVGYEQYF.

As concerns this clone: The sample holds other DNA sequences that translate to the same CDR3. CDR3: CSARARYEQYF. In DNA form, the CDR3 reads TGCAGTGCTAGAGCGAGGTACGAGCAGTACTTC. The chain joins TRBV20-1 to TRBJ2-7, with no clear D. The CDR3 is made up of 11 amino acids. Germline V gene sequence: CDR1 DFQATT, CDR2 SNEGSKA (reference sequence). Trimming left V 1 base short and J 4 bases short, with 5 bases between.

This chain connects TRBV19 to TRBJ2-2; possibly TRBD1 or TRBD2 for D (5 bases each). This CDR3 is 15 amino acids long. V gave up 5 bases and J gave up 7 bases, with 17 bases separating them. Germline values: CDR1 LNHDA, CDR2 SQIVND (reference sequence). The CDR3 region is CASSLAGTSSGELFF. CDR3 DNA: TGTGCCAGTAGTTTAGCCGGGACCTCGAGCGGGGAGCTGTTTTTT.

The chain is built from TRBV11-3 and TRBJ2-2; 11 bases are a match to TRBD1. Germline CDR1 and CDR2: SGHNT and YENEEA. Trimming took 4 bases from V and 3 from J; bases not matched to a gene: 10. The CDR3 runs to 18 residues. The CDR3 protein is CASSSSPGTGGYTGELFF. The DNA for the CDR3 is TGTGCCAGCAGCTCGAGCCCGGGGACAGGGGGATACACCGGGGAGCTGTTTTTT.

V usage is TRBV28 and J usage is TRBJ2-7; tentative D call: TRBD2 (5 bases). Germline V lookup: CDR1 MDHEN, CDR2 SYDVKM. V gave up 6 bases and J gave up 9 bases, with 15 bases separating them. This CDR3 spans 12 amino acids. CDR3 region: CASSLLDLVQYF. Written as DNA, the CDR3 is TGTGCCAGCAGCTTACTAGATCTCGTGCAGTACTTC.

This clone appeared once. The chain joins TRBV28 to TRBJ2-7; 9 nucleotides agree with TRBD1. V lost 4 bases and J lost 7; bases outside the gene matches: 11. The germline gives CDR1 MDHEN, CDR2 SYDVKM. This CDR3 has 15 residues. CDR3 bases: TGTGCCAGCAGTTCAAAGGGACAGGGATCCGGGGAGCAGTACTTC. Protein sequence: CASSSKGQGSGEQYF.

Note on this clone: The same CDR3 is also encoded by other DNA sequences in this sample. The genes are TRBV30 and TRBJ2-5; perhaps TRBD2 as D (6 bases). Deletions cut 1 base from V and 4 bases from J, with 7 bases between. CDR3 length: 12 amino acids. The germline gives CDR1 GTSNPN, CDR2 SVGIG (reference sequence). The CDR3 DNA sequence: TGTGCCTGGAGTGGGAGGGGAGAGACCCAGTACTTC. This encodes CAWSGRGETQYF.

The chain links TRBV5-5 to TRBJ2-5; D might be TRBD1 (5 bases). The CDR3 extends over 13 amino acids. CDR1 and CDR2 from the germline V gene are SGHKS and YYEKEE (reference sequence). V lost 4 bases and J lost 3, with 10 bases in between. For the CDR3, the DNA is TGTGCCAGCAGCAATCAGGGAAAAGAGACCCAGTACTTC. This translates into CASSNQGKETQYF.

The chain uses TRBV11-2 and TRBJ2-7; a possible D gene is TRBD2 (7 bases). The CDR3 has 18 residues. V lost 5 bases and J 6 bases, leaving 29 bases between the germline ends. Germline V gene lookup returns CDR1 SGHAT and CDR2 FQNNGV. Here the CDR3 reads CASSPRGGRGRVPSEQYF. The CDR3 DNA reads as TGTGCCAGCAGCCCGAGGGGGGGTAGGGGGAGAGTCCCCTCCGAGCAGTACTTC.

V usage is TRBV5-1 and J usage is TRBJ2-1; D may be TRBD1 (6 bases). Trimming removed 0 bases at V and 9 bases at J, with 13 bases between. Germline V gene sequence: CDR1 SGHRS, CDR2 YFSETQ. This CDR3 has 14 residues. The CDR3 bases are TGCGCCAGCAGCTTGGTCAGGGGCGGTTTTGAGCAGTTCTTC. Translation gives CASSLVRGGFEQFF.

J is TRBJ1-1 and V is TRBV5-1; a possible D gene is TRBD1 (6 bases). Germline loops: CDR1 SGHRS, CDR2 YFSETQ. This CDR3 spans 13 amino acids. The V end was cut by 5 bases, the J end by 4 bases, with 12 bases between. The chain's CDR3 is CASRQGGGTEAFF. The CDR3 DNA sequence: TGCGCCAGCAGACAGGGAGGAGGCACTGAAGCTTTCTTT.

The chain carries TRBV18 and TRBJ2-1, with TRBD2 identical over 15 bases. V gave up 4 bases and J gave up 6 bases; unmatched junction bases: 10. CDR3 size: 18 residues. Germline CDR1 is KGHSH and CDR2 is LQKENI. CDR3 in DNA: TGTGCCAGCTCACGACCCCCGGGACTAGCGGGAGGAAGCAATGAGCAGTTCTTC. Protein sequence: CASSRPPGLAGGSNEQFF.

This clone was counted a few times. Additional DNA sequences in this sample encode the identical CDR3. V usage is TRBV6-1 and J usage is TRBJ1-5; D gene ambiguous. The CDR3 runs 12 residues. Trimming removed 1 base from V and 5 bases from J, with 3 bases in between. From germline, CDR1 is MNHNS and CDR2 SASEGT. CDR3 sequence (DNA): TGTGCCAGCAGTGAAGGGGATCAGCCCCAGCATTTT. This encodes CASSEGDQPQHF.

The chain is built from TRBV5-4 and TRBJ2-1; 9 nucleotides agree with TRBD2. This CDR3 has 17 residues. Germline V gene data show CDR1 as SGHNT and CDR2 as YYREEE (reference sequence). V gave up 4 bases and J gave up 2 bases; unmatched junction bases: 10. CDR3 DNA sequence: TGTGCCAGCAGCCGGCTCGGGCGGGAGGGCCCCTACAATGAGCAGTTCTTC. This gives the protein CASSRLGREGPYNEQFF.

This chain connects TRBV6-5 to TRBJ1-5, with a weak D call TRBD1 (5 bases). Germline-derived CDR1 and CDR2 are MNHEY and SVGAGI. The CDR3 is 13 amino acids. V gave up 8 bases and J gave up 2 bases, with 10 bases separating them. The DNA of the CDR3 is TGTGCCAGCGGGGGACGCGGCAATCAGCCCCAGCATTTT. Translating gives CASGGRGNQPQHF.